Sequencing of this TCR beta chain was carried out in a study of early T cells in non-severe SARS-CoV-2 infection. Individual cDNA molecules carried attached unique molecular identifiers. TCRdb redid the calling of the 5' RACE reads with MiXCR, one entry per CDR3 protein. Here the sample spans under 95,000 distinct CDR3 sequences, 10% to 15% being singletons. Trimming removed 0 bases at V and 2 bases at J, with 5 bases between. CDR3 length: 13 residues. Per germline, CDR1 LGHDT and CDR2 YNNKEL (reference sequence). Specimen: whole blood. The receptor's source is an adult who was a healthcare worker with PCR-confirmed SARS-CoV-2 infection or an uninfected control (not recorded which). V usage is TRBV3-1 and J usage is TRBJ2-7; D gene unclear. CDR3 residues: CASSQDFAYEQYF. Here the CDR3 DNA reads TGTGCCAGCAGCCAAGATTTCGCCTACGAGCAGTACTTC.